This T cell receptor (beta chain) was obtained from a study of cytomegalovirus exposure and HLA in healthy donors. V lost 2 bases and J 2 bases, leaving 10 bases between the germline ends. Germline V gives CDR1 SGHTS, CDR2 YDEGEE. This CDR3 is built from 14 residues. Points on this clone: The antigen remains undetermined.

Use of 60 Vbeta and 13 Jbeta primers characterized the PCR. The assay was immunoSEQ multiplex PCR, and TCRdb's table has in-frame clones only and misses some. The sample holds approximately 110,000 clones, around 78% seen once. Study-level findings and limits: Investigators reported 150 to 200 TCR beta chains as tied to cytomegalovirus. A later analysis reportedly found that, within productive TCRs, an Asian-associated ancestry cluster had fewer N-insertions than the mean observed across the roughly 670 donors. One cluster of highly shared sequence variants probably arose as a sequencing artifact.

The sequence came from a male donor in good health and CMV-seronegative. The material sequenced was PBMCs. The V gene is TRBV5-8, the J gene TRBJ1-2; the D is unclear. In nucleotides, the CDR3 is TGTGCCAGCAGCTTATTGCAGGTGAACTATGGCTACACCTTC. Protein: CASSLLQVNYGYTF.